In its sample, the clone carrying this T cell receptor (beta chain) was seen many times. The antigen remains unidentified. V lost 1 base and J lost 2, with 9 bases in between. From germline, CDR1 is SGHVS and CDR2 FNYEAQ. The CDR3 covers 15 residues. The data belong to a study of T cell repertoires in cytomegalovirus infection. Background on the study: Public signatures in TCR beta pointed to CMV infection and matching HLA type.

General study points: Using cumulative public TCR beta family frequency, the authors identified those who carried CMV together with the relevant HLA. CMV-specific TCR beta clonotypes restricted by HLA-C dominated the ex vivo response.

TCRdb re-called the reads with MiXCR, one entry per CDR3 protein. The sample yields about 740,000 distinct CDR3 sequences, less than 40% seen once. Input material: PBMCs. J is TRBJ2-1 and V is TRBV7-6, with D possibly matching TRBD2 (5 bases). This TCR came from a human donor in good health (CMV status not recorded). Some clones in this sample may be carry-over from other donors' samples. The CDR3 loop is CASSLDEGPYNEQFF. For the CDR3, the DNA is TGTGCCAGCAGCTTAGATGAGGGCCCCTACAATGAGCAGTTCTTC.